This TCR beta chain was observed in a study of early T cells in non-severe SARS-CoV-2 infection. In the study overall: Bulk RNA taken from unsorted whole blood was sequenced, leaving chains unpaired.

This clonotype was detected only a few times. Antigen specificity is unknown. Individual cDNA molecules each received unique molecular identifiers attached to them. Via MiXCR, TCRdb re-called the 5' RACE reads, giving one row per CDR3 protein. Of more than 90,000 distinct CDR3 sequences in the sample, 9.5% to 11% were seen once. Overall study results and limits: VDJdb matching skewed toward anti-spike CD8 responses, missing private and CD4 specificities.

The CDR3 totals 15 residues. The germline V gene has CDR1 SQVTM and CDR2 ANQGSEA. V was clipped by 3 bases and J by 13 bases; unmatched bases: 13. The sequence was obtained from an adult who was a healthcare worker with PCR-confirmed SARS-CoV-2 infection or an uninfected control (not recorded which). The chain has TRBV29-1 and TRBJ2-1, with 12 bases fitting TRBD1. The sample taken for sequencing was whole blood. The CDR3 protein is CSVEPGQGARSVQFF. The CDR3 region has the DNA TGCAGCGTTGAGCCGGGACAGGGGGCGCGATCGGTTCAGTTCTTC.